This TCR beta chain was found in a study of blood T cells in healthy people across ages. Study-level points and caveats: Lack of knowledge of donor CMV status possibly confounded expanded clonotype changes.

Together with a sample-barcoded 5' primer, a J-beta primer mix was included in a second PCR lasting about 7 to 12 cycles. TCRdb reanalysed the 5' RACE reads using MiXCR and keeps one entry per CDR3 protein. This table holds about 600,000 distinct CDR3 sequences, around 48% found once. Regarding this clonotype: The antigen remains unidentified.

Germline-derived CDR1 and CDR2 are SQVTM and ANQGSEA. This CDR3 has 12 amino acids. What was sequenced was blood. The receptor comes from a man older than 75 in good health. This chain connects TRBV29-1 to TRBJ2-4, with D perhaps TRBD1 (7 bases). The J call is in doubt because the DNA end fits TRBJ2-7 better. CDR3 nucleotides: TGCAGCGCCTTGCAGGGGGGAAGCGAGCAGTACTTC. Amino acid sequence: CSALQGGSEQYF.